The following is a TCR beta chain sequence with its context. This record comes from a study of blood T cell repertoires in COVID-19. Germline CDR1 and CDR2: ENHRY and SYGVKD. This CDR3 region has 16 residues. Trimming removed 6 bases at V and 6 bases at J, with 21 bases between. TCRdb's table, derived via immunoSEQ multiplex PCR, lists solely in-frame clones and lacks some. The sample includes roughly 100,000 clones, about 86% of them seen just once. What was sequenced was peripheral blood. The source of this sequence is a human donor in a cohort sampled during active COVID-19. This rearrangement joins TRBV10-3 to TRBJ2-1; tentative D call: TRBD2 (7 bases). The CDR3 DNA reads TGTGCCATCAGCCATGGGGCGGGGGCGCGAAGCAATGAGCAGTTCTTC. Its protein product is CAISHGAGARSNEQFF.